Listed here are 7 T cell receptor beta chains from one sample, sequenced in a study of control samples from healthy donors and cancer patients. The method was immunoSEQ multiplex PCR; TCRdb's version includes in-frame clones alone and lacks a portion of them. In the table there are about 96,000 clones, roughly 93% of which are singletons. The sequenced sample was blood. The receptor source for this set is a young man in good health.

CDR3 nucleotides: TGCGCCAGCAGCCAGGGTACTAGCGAGGGCACAGATACGCAGTATTTT. Protein: CASSQGTSEGTDTQYF. This chain uses TRBV4-1 with TRBJ2-3; 7 positions match TRBD2. This CDR3 has 16 residues. Trimming removed 3 bases from V and 1 base from J; junction bases left unmatched: 7. Germline V gives CDR1 MGHRA, CDR2 YSYEKL.

The chain recombines TRBV7-8 with TRBJ2-5; D call uncertain. V lost 4 bases to trimming and J lost 4 bases, with 10 bases between them. The germline V gene has CDR1 SGHVS and CDR2 FQNEAQ. This CDR3 comprises 13 residues. CDR3 protein: CASSSLGRETQYF. The CDR3 DNA follows: TGTGCCAGCAGCTCCCTAGGTCGAGAGACCCAGTACTTC.

The gene calls are TRBV29-1 and TRBJ1-4; no clear D. Trimming took 5 bases from V and 7 from J, leaving 11 bases between them. This CDR3 is 12 amino acids long. The germline gives CDR1 SQVTM, CDR2 ANQGSEA. The CDR3 sequence: CSVRSLGEKLFF. In DNA, the CDR3 is TGCAGCGTTCGGAGTTTAGGTGAAAAACTGTTTTTT. Using reference TRBV29-1 and TRBJ1-4 for the parts outside the CDR3, the full variable domain is SAVISQKPSRDICQRGTSLTIQCQVDSQVTMMFWYRQQPGQSLTLIATANQGSEATYESGFVIDKFPISRPNLTFSTLTVSNMSPEDSSIYLCSVRSLGEKLFFGSGTQLSVL.

Here the CDR3 DNA reads TGTGCCAGCAGTGCAATTCGGGAAGGGACGCAGTATTTT. Amino acids: CASSAIREGTQYF. This chain links TRBV2 with TRBJ2-3; perhaps TRBD2 as D (5 bases). The length of the CDR3 is 13 residues. The V end was cut by 4 bases, the J end by 9 bases, with 14 bases between. Looked up from germline, CDR1 is SNHLY and CDR2 is FYNNEI.

This clone was found once. The V and J genes are TRBV29-1 and TRBJ1-1; TRBD1 aligns across 7 bases. J was trimmed by 0 bases and V by 6 bases; bases with no gene match: 16. The germline V gene encodes CDR1 SQVTM and CDR2 ANQGSEA. The length of the CDR3 is 17 residues. The CDR3 here is CSVLAGGRGRLNTEAFF. The CDR3 DNA sequence: TGCAGCGTGCTTGCGGGAGGAAGGGGGCGGTTGAACACTGAAGCTTTCTTT.

The chain recombines TRBV10-3 with TRBJ2-1; tentatively, D is TRBD1 (6 bases). The CDR3 spans 12 residues. Germline values: CDR1 ENHRY, CDR2 SYGVKD. V gave up 4 bases and J gave up 7 bases, with 8 bases separating them. CDR3 nucleotides: TGTGCCATCAGTGCCACAGGGAATGAGCAGTTCTTC. Translating gives CAISATGNEQFF.

The gene calls are TRBV3-1 (or the pseudogene TRBV3-2) and TRBJ1-5; no definite D call. With 4 bases removed from V and 5 bases from J, the gap between germline ends came to 9 bases. The germline V gene has CDR1 LGHDT and CDR2 YNNKEL (reference sequence). This CDR3 contains 13 residues. The CDR3 loop reads CASSLTADQPQHF. The CDR3 DNA reads TGTGCCAGCAGCCTCACAGCCGATCAGCCCCAGCATTTT.